This TCR beta chain is drawn from a study of siplizumab effects on memory and regulatory T cells. The study, taken as a whole, reports: The majority of clones, roughly 80-95% of proliferating CD4+ or CD8+ clones, lacked an assignable naive or memory phenotype.

The table came from immunoSEQ multiplex PCR; TCRdb's copy has only in-frame clones and leaves some out. There are around 100,000 clones in the sample; 94% occur only once, and about 0.6% lies in the top ten. Germline values: CDR1 LNHNV, CDR2 YYDKDF (reference sequence). V dropped 3 bases and J dropped 0 bases, with 9 bases sitting between them. CDR3 length: 15 residues. Concerning this clone: Its target is unknown.

The chain has TRBV15 and TRBJ1-5, with D tentatively TRBD1 (5 bases). The sequenced sample consisted of Tregs sorted from blood. This TCR was sampled from a human donor in good health. The CDR3 region has the DNA TGTGCCACCAGCAGCCGACAGTCTAGCAATCAGCCCCAGCATTTT. Translated, it gives CATSSRQSSNQPQHF.